Given below is one T cell receptor beta chain in context. Antigen: not known. The sample belongs to a study of cytomegalovirus exposure and HLA in healthy donors. Findings and limits, study-wide: The sole available immune exposure information was CMV serostatus.

PCR employed 60 Vbeta and 13 Jbeta primers. Generated by immunoSEQ multiplex PCR, the TCRdb table keeps only in-frame clones and is missing some. The sample yields around 53,000 clones, just under 85% seen once. Germline V CDR1 and CDR2: LNHDA, SQIVND (reference sequence). The CDR3 totals 14 residues. V lost 6 bases to trimming and J lost 6 bases; unmatched junction nucleotides: 7. The gene calls are TRBV19 and TRBJ2-2; 7 bases match TRBD1. The origin of this receptor is a man aged 50 to 60 in good health and CMV-seronegative. Sequencing used PBMCs. The CDR3 here is CASRRQGEAGELFF. In DNA form, the CDR3 reads TGTGCCAGTAGACGACAGGGCGAGGCCGGGGAGCTGTTTTTT.